The rows below give T cell receptor beta chains drawn from one sample of a study of T cell repertoires in cytomegalovirus infection. TCRdb recomputed calls from the reads with MiXCR, one row per CDR3 protein. The table lists 85,000 to 120,000 distinct CDR3 sequences, approximately 15% of them singletons. Material for sequencing was PBMCs. The receptor source for this set is a human donor in good health (CMV status not recorded). Some clones in this sample may be carry-over from other donors' samples. CDR3s include the opening cysteine and the closing phenylalanine or tryptophan. The order of the fields is clone size, D gene, J gene, V gene, CDR3 protein, CDR3 DNA. The D gene is left open where the match is weak. Clone size is not always given. Where it is, it says once, few, many or a class for expanded clones.

NA,NA,TRBJ1-1,TRBV11-2,CASSASTGITEAFF,TGTGCCAGCAGCGCCAGTACCGGGATCACTGAAGCTTTCTTT
many,TRBD1,TRBJ1-1,TRBV7-3,CASKPQGGTEAFF,TGTGCCAGCAAGCCCCAGGGGGGGACTGAAGCTTTCTTT
many,NA,TRBJ1-1,TRBV28,CASSLEYTEAFF,TGTGCCAGCAGTTTGGAGTACACTGAAGCTTTCTTT
many,NA,TRBJ1-4,TRBV7-2,CASSSDGLAANEKLFF,TGTGCCAGCAGCTCGGACGGACTTGCGGCTAATGAAAAACTGTTTTTT
NA,NA,TRBJ2-7,TRBV7-6,CASSLEVWGEQYF,TGTGCTAGCAGCTTAGAGGTTTGGGGCGAGCAGTACTTC
NA,NA,TRBJ1-4,TRBV2,CASSEQASEKLFF,TGTGCCAGCAGTGAACAGGCCTCCGAAAAACTGTTTTTT
few,NA,TRBJ1-2,TRBV6-6,CASTITGGGYTF,TGTGCCAGCACCATAACGGGGGGTGGCTACACCTTC
many,TRBD2,TRBJ2-2,TRBV7-3,CASSLTTSGGPGELFF,TGTGCCAGCAGCTTAACGACTAGCGGGGGACCGGGGGAGCTGTTTTTT
few,NA,TRBJ2-2,TRBV3-1,CASSRITGELFF,TGTGCCAGCAGCCGTATTACCGGGGAGCTGTTTTTT
many,NA,TRBJ2-3,TRBV7-2,CASSVSPDTQYF,TGTGCCAGCAGCGTTAGCCCAGATACGCAGTATTTT
many,NA,TRBJ1-3,TRBV7-8,CASSLDRNTIYF,TGTGCCAGCAGCTTAGACAGAAACACCATATATTTT
many,TRBD2,TRBJ2-3,TRBV7-8,CASSLRPSGGPDTQYF,TGTGCCAGCAGCTTACGCCCTAGCGGGGGACCAGATACGCAGTATTTT
NA,NA,TRBJ1-5,TRBV11-2,CASSFEPNQPQHF,TGTGCCAGCAGCTTTGAGCCCAATCAGCCCCAGCATTTT
few,TRBD2,TRBJ2-1,TRBV9,CASSPSSGDYNEQFF,TGTGCCAGCAGCCCATCTAGCGGGGATTACAATGAGCAGTTCTTC
NA,NA,TRBJ1-6,TRBV3-1,CASSDRRKGLSPLHF,TGTGCCAGCAGCGACCGGAGAAAGGGCCTTTCACCCCTCCACTTT
few,NA,TRBJ1-5,TRBV20-1,CSARTGDQPQHF,TGCAGTGCTAGGACAGGCGACCAGCCCCAGCATTTT
NA,NA,TRBJ1-1,TRBV20-1,CSASSMGGEMNTEAFF,TGCAGTGCTAGTAGTATGGGGGGCGAGATGAACACTGAAGCTTTCTTT
many,TRBD1,TRBJ1-3,TRBV28,CASSWDREMTVSGNTIYF,TGTGCCAGCAGTTGGGACAGGGAAATGACGGTCTCTGGAAACACCATATATTTT
NA,NA,TRBJ2-3,TRBV5-1,CASSLDDSTDTQYF,TGCGCCAGCAGCTTGGACGACAGCACAGATACGCAGTATTTT
many,TRBD1,TRBJ1-5,TRBV20-1,CSALDPAEQGSQPQHF,TGCAGTGCTTTAGACCCCGCCGAACAGGGGAGTCAGCCCCAGCATTTT
few,NA,TRBJ2-3,TRBV7-9,CASSSQSRTDTQYF,TGTGCCAGCAGCTCCCAGAGCCGCACAGATACGCAGTATTTT
many,NA,TRBJ2-5,TRBV7-3,CASSRDPAETQYF,TGTGCCAGCAGCCGTGACCCCGCGGAGACCCAGTACTTC
many,NA,TRBJ2-3,TRBV5-5,CASSLGGTYTDTQYF,TGTGCCAGCAGCTTGGGGGGCACCTACACAGATACGCAGTATTTT
many,NA,TRBJ1-1,TRBV12-5,CASGLSERAFF,TGTGCTAGTGGTTTGTCTGAGCGGGCTTTCTTT
NA,TRBD1,TRBJ1-2,TRBV6-5,CASSSAGGTKISGYTF,TGTGCCAGCAGTTCGGCAGGGGGAACGAAAATATCTGGCTACACCTTC
many,NA,TRBJ2-7,TRBV12-3/TRBV12-4,CASSLAGVDEQYF,TGTGCCAGCAGTTTGGCAGGGGTTGACGAGCAGTACTTC